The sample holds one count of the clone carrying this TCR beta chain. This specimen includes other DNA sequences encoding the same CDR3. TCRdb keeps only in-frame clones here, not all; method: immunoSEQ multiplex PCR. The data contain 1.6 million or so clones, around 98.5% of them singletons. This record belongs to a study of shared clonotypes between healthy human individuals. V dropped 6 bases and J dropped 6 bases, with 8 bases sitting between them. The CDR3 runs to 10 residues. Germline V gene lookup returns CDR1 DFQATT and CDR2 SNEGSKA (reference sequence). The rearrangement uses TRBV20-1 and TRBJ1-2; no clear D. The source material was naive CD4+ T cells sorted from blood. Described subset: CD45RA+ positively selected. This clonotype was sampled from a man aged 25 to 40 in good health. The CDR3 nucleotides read TGCAGTGCAGCCGGGAATGGCTACACCTTC. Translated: CSAAGNGYTF.